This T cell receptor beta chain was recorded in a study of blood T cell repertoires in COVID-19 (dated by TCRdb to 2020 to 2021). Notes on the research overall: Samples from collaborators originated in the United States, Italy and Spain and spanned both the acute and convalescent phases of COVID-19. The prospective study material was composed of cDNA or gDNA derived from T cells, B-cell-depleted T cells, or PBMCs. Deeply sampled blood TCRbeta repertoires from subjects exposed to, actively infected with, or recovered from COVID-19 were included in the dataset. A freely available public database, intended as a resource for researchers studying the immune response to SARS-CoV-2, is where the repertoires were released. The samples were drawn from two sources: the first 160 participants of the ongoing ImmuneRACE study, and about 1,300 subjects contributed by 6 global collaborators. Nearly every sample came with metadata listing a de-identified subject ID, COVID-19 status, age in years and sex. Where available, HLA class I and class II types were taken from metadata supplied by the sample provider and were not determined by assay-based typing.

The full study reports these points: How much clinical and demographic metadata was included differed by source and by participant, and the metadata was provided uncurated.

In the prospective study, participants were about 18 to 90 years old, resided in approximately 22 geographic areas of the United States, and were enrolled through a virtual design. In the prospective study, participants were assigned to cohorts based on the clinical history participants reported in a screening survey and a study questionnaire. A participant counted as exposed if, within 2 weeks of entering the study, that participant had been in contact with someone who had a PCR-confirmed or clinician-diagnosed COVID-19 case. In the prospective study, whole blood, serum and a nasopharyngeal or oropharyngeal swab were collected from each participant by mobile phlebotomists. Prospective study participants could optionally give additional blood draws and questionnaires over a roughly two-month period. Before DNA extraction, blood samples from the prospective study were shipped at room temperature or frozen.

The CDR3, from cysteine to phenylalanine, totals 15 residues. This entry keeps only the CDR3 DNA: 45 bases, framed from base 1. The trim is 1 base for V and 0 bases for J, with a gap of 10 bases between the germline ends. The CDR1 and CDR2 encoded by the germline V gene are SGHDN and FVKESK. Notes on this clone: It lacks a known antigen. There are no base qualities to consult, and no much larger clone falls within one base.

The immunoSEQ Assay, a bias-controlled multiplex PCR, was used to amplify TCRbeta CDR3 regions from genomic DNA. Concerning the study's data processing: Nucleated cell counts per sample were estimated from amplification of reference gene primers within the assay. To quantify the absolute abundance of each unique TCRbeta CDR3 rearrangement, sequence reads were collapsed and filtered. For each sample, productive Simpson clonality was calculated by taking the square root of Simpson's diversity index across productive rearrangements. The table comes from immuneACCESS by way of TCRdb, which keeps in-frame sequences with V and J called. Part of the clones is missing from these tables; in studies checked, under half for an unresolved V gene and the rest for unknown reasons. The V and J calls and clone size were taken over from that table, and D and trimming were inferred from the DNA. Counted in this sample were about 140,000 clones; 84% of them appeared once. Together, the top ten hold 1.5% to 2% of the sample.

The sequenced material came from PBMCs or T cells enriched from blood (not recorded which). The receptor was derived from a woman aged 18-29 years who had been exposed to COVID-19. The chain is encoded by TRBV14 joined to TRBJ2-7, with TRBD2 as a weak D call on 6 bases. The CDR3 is CASSQVRGISYEQYF. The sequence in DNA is TGTGCCAGCAGCCAAGTGCGGGGTATCTCCTACGAGCAGTACTTC.